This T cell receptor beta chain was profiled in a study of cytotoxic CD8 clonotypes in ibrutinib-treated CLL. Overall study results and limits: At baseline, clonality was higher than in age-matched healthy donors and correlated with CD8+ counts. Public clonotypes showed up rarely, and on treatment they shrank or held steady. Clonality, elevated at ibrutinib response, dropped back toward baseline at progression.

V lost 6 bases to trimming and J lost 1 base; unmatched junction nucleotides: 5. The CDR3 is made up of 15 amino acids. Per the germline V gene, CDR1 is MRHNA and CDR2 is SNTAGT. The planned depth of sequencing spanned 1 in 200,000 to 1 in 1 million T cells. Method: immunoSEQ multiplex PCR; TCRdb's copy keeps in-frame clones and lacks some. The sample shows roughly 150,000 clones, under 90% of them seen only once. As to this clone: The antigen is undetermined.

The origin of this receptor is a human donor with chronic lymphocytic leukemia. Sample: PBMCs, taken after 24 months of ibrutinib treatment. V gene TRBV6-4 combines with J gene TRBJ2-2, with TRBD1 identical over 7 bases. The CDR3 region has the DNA TGTGCCAGCAGGACCGGGACAGTGAACACCGGGGAGCTGTTTTTT. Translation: CASRTGTVNTGELFF.